This T cell receptor beta chain was documented in a study of T cell responses to AZD1222 COVID-19 vaccine. General study points: The span of vaccine-associated CD4 TCRs extended across spike, with dominance at 160-218 and 743-854. Unmutated variant regions reportedly attract nearly half of all spike-specific TCRs. The donor cohort was predominantly white British with a female majority, and clonal diversity may have been underestimated. Baseline seropositivity occurred in only a handful of AZD1222 recipients.

The CDR3 sequence is 15 residues long. With 0 bases removed from V and 1 base from J, the gap between germline ends came to 7 bases. Germline CDR1 SGHTA, CDR2 FQGNSA. As to this clone: Its specificity is not known.

Clones were read by immunoSEQ multiplex PCR, and TCRdb kept only the in-frame ones, dropping some. This table holds roughly 110,000 clones, about nine tenths found once. Material: peripheral blood, obtained on day 0 of AZD1222 vaccination. The chain recombines TRBV7-2 with TRBJ2-1; the D is unclear. This TCR came from an adult in good health. This chain's CDR3 is CASSLAAFSYNEQFF. The CDR3 bases are TGTGCCAGCAGCTTAGCAGCTTTTTCCTACAATGAGCAGTTCTTC. Full variable domain (missing parts from reference TRBV7-2 and TRBJ2-1): GAGVSQSPSNKVTEKGKDVELRCDPISGHTALYWYRQSLGQGLEFLIYFQGNSAPDKSGLPSDRFSAERTGGSVSTLTIQRTQQEDSAVYLCASSLAAFSYNEQFFGPGTRLTVL.